This TCR beta chain was captured in a study of T cells after yellow fever vaccination. The overall study: It was SMART-Seq v4 Ultra Low Input that prepared the fractions with low cell numbers. Study-level findings and limits: Clones that expanded after primary vaccination mostly reappeared after the booster (96% CD4, 88% CD8). Bulk-population clonotypes that are abundant could appear as contaminants in FACS-sorted repertoires.

The CDR3 sequence is 17 residues long. The ends lost 1 base at V and 4 bases at J; junction bases unmatched: 9. CDR1 SGHVS and CDR2 FQNEAQ come from the germline V gene. This clonotype was seen repeatedly, ten times or more. The antigen remains undetermined. As TCR cDNA was made by 5'RACE template switching, a universal primer site and UMIs were added. TCRdb processed the 5' RACE reads anew with MiXCR; each CDR3 protein has one entry. The table lists about 50,000 distinct CDR3 sequences, 7% to 8.5% of them singletons. The chain couples TRBV7-8 to TRBJ2-1; TRBD2 matches at 8 bases. The origin of this receptor is a man in his late teens or twenties who received the YFV17D yellow fever vaccine. Sequences were derived from CD8+ T cells sorted from PBMCs, sampled around 15 days after the first yellow fever vaccination. This CDR3 reads CASSLGPKRGKYNEQFF. DNA for the CDR3: TGTGCCAGCAGCTTAGGCCCCAAGCGGGGGAAATACAATGAGCAGTTCTTC.